This is a list of T cell receptor beta chains from one sample in a study of Graves' ophthalmopathy and Graves' hyperthyroidism. TCRdb re-derived calls from the multiplex PCR reads in MiXCR, one entry per CDR3 protein. The table records 170,000 or so distinct CDR3 sequences, approximately 40% of them present only once. The sample consisted of peripheral blood. These receptors originate from a woman between 40 and 55 years old with Graves' ophthalmopathy. Each CDR3 is given with its conserved first and last residue. A D gene is named only where the DNA matches it firmly. A row's size may be missing; if present it is once, few, many or a size class.

size,D,V,J,DNA,CDR3
many,-,TRBV2,TRBJ2-2,TGTGCCAGCAGTGAAACCAGGACCGGAGGAGGGGAGCTGTTTTTT,CASSETRTGGGELFF
-,-,TRBV6-5,TRBJ2-7,TGTGCCAGCAGTTACCGGGGACTGGACTCCTACGAGCAGTACTTC,CASSYRGLDSYEQYF
many,-,TRBV7-2,TRBJ1-1,TGTGCCAGCAGCTTCGGGCAGACCACTGAAGCTTTCTTT,CASSFGQTTEAFF
-,TRBD2,TRBV6-1,TRBJ2-2,TGTGCCAGCCGGGGAGGGACCACCGGGGAGCTGTTTTTT,CASRGGTTGELFF
many,-,TRBV2,TRBJ1-3,TGTGCCAGCAGTGGAGACACTGGAAACACCATATATTTT,CASSGDTGNTIYF
many,-,TRBV24-1,TRBJ1-1,TGTGCCACCAGTGATGGGGGTTTGAACACTGAAGCTTTCTTT,CATSDGGLNTEAFF
many,TRBD1,TRBV27,TRBJ1-6,TGTGCCAGCAGTTTATCGGGACAGGGGAATTCACCCCTCCACTTT,CASSLSGQGNSPLHF
-,-,TRBV20-1,TRBJ2-5,TGCAGTGCCGCAGCCGAGGAGACCCAGTACTTC,CSAAAEETQYF
many,TRBD2,TRBV12-5,TRBJ2-2,TGTGCTAGTTCACGGACTAGCGGGAGTGACACCGGGGAGCTGTTTTTT,CASSRTSGSDTGELFF
-,-,TRBV28,TRBJ1-2,TGTGCCAGCAGTTTCCGAGGGGGTCATGGCTACACCTTC,CASSFRGGHGYTF
many,-,TRBV28,TRBJ2-7,TGTGCCAGCAGTCCCATGGGGGGCGGGTGGTCCTACGAGCAGTACTTC,CASSPMGGGWSYEQYF
-,-,TRBV19,TRBJ1-5,TGTGCCAGTAGTCATACAGAGAATCAGCCCCAGCATTTT,CASSHTENQPQHF
once,-,TRBV9,TRBJ2-2,TGTGCCAGCCACTCGAAGCTCGACACCGGGGAGCTGTTTTTT,CASHSKLDTGELFF
-,-,TRBV12-3/TRBV12-4,TRBJ1-5,TGTGCCAGCGGGGGCCACTACAATCAGCCCCAGCATTTT,CASGGHYNQPQHF
many,TRBD2,TRBV7-6,TRBJ2-7,TGTGCCAGCAGACCAAGCGGGAGTGTCTACGAGCAGTACTTC,CASRPSGSVYEQYF
-,TRBD1,TRBV2,TRBJ1-1,TGTGCCAGCTCCCCCCGGACAGGGAGGGATCCGAACACTGAAGCTTTCTTT,CASSPRTGRDPNTEAFF
many,-,TRBV7-2,TRBJ1-6,TGTGCCAGCAGCTTACGACGGCAGCGGTCACCCCTCCACTTT,CASSLRRQRSPLHF
many,TRBD2,TRBV15,TRBJ2-5,TGTGCCACCAGCGCCTGGACTAGCGGGGCGCAAGAGACCCAGTACTTC,CATSAWTSGAQETQYF
many,-,TRBV12-3/TRBV12-4,TRBJ1-6,TGTGCCAGCAGTTTGGCCCCGTCGACCCTCCACTTT,CASSLAPSTLHF
-,-,TRBV5-1,TRBJ1-6,TGCGCCAGCAGCTTCGCGGGAGCAGGTGATAGTTCACCCCTCCACTTT,CASSFAGAGDSSPLHF
-,-,TRBV12-3/TRBV12-4,TRBJ1-2,TGTGCCAGCAGTTCTTGGACTGGGGGCTACACCTTC,CASSSWTGGYTF
many,-,TRBV29-1,TRBJ1-6,TGCAGCGTTTTGGAATTGGGTTCACCCCTCCACTTT,CSVLELGSPLHF
-,-,TRBV6-2/TRBV6-3,TRBJ2-5,TGTGCCAGCAGTTACGTGTCGTCGGGGAGCGGGACCCAGTACTTC,CASSYVSSGSGTQYF
-,-,TRBV2,TRBJ1-2,TGTGCCAGCAGTGTGTCCGCAGGAGGGATCTATGGCTACACCTTC,CASSVSAGGIYGYTF
-,-,TRBV2,TRBJ1-5,TGTGCCAGCAGCCCAACGGCTGGGGACAATCAGCCCCAGCATTTT,CASSPTAGDNQPQHF
many,TRBD1,TRBV28,TRBJ1-5,TGTGCCAGCACTATTTTCTCAGGGGGACCCAATCAGCCCCAGCATTTT,CASTIFSGGPNQPQHF
-,TRBD1,TRBV12-3/TRBV12-4,TRBJ1-2,TGTGCCAGCAGTTTATGGGGACAGCCTACGGGGGATGGCTACACCTTC,CASSLWGQPTGDGYTF
many,-,TRBV6-2/TRBV6-3,TRBJ1-1,TGTGCCAGCAGTTTATACAGTAACACTGAAGCTTTCTTT,CASSLYSNTEAFF
-,TRBD2,TRBV4-2,TRBJ2-7,TGTGCCAGCAGCCAAGTAGCGGGAGGGCCGAGGGAAGAGCAGTACTTC,CASSQVAGGPREEQYF
many,TRBD2,TRBV28,TRBJ2-2,TGTGCCAGCAGTTTACCGGCTAGCGGTACCGGGGAGCTGTTTTTT,CASSLPASGTGELFF
many,-,TRBV5-6,TRBJ2-5,TGTGCCAGCGCAAATAGACCGGGACTGGCACAAGAGACCCAGTACTTC,CASANRPGLAQETQYF
many,-,TRBV28,TRBJ1-3,TGTGCCAGCAGTTCAGACAGGCACTCTGGAAACACCATATATTTT,CASSSDRHSGNTIYF
-,-,TRBV12-3/TRBV12-4,TRBJ1-2,TGTGCCAGCAGTTCCACCAGGTCCGACTATGGCTACACCTTC,CASSSTRSDYGYTF
-,-,TRBV24-1,TRBJ2-7,TGTGCCACCAGTGAGCCAGGGCAGTCTATCTACGAGCAGTACTTC,CATSEPGQSIYEQYF
many,-,TRBV7-6,TRBJ1-2,TGTGCCAGCAGCTTCTGGGGGCAAGGCGGCTACACCTTC,CASSFWGQGGYTF
many,-,TRBV5-1,TRBJ2-7,TGCGCCAGCAGCTTGGTTGGGGACACCTCCTACGAGCAGTACTTC,CASSLVGDTSYEQYF
-,TRBD2,TRBV12-5,TRBJ2-5,TGTGCTAGTGGTTTTGGTCGTAAAGCTAGCGGGAGTATGGAGACCCAGTACTTC,CASGFGRKASGSMETQYF
many,TRBD1,TRBV6-1,TRBJ2-7,TGTGCCAGCAGGGACAGGGGTTACGAGCAGTACTTC,CASRDRGYEQYF